Here is one T cell receptor beta chain with its context. Its cognate antigen has yet to be identified. Base qualities are not at hand, and no much larger clone is one base apart. A distance of 8 bases separates the germline ends of V and J, which lose 0 bases and 8 bases respectively. From cysteine to phenylalanine, the CDR3 is 13 amino acids long. Only the CDR3 part of the read is kept: 39 bases, read in frame from the first base. The CDR1 and CDR2 encoded by the germline V gene are SGHDN and FVKESK. After DNA extraction (Qiagen), TCRbeta V-D-J rearrangements were amplified in a bias-controlled manner and then sequenced at high throughput (immunoSEQ; Adaptive Biotech). The published analysis was carried out like this. The immunoSEQ Analyzer platform was used for sequence-level analysis of productive sequences. Clonality was calculated as 1 minus Pielou's evenness, so values run from 0 (highly polyclonal) up to 1 (monoclonal). Repertoire overlap between subsets was quantified with the Morisita index, from 0 (no similarity) to 1 (complete similarity). TCRdb carries this immuneACCESS record with in-frame sequences only. Its versions omit some clonotypes, under half of them owing to an unresolved V gene in the studies checked, with the rest unexplained. That table supplies the V and J calls and clone size; D and trimming were determined from the DNA. The sample table records over 2,000 clones; 55% to 85% of these occur just once. About 10% of the sample is held by the ten biggest clonotypes.

CD3+ T cells were isolated magnetically, stimulated for about 1.5 hours with PMA and ionomycin, and then labeled using IL-17A and IFNgamma cytokine secretion assays. Synovial fluid effusions were aspirated from the actively inflamed joints of patients with psoriatic arthritis. Memory CD8+ T cells in synovial fluid were sorted patient by patient into Tc17 (IL-17A+) cells, bulk memory cells and Tc1 (IL-17A-IFNgamma+) cells in order to compare their TCR repertoires. The Classification of Psoriatic Arthritis Study Group (CASPAR) criteria were met by the psoriatic arthritis patients. Cytokine-secreting cells were counterstained with viability dye and anti-CD3, CD8, CD14 and CD4 antibodies and sorted on a BD FACSAria. In three patients with psoriatic arthritis, sorted CD8+ T cell subsets from synovial fluid were put through TCRbeta sequencing. Before use, synovial fluid mononuclear cells were separated with Lymphoprep and cryopreserved in liquid nitrogen. Approximately 50% fetal calf serum and about 10% dimethyl sulfoxide were contained in the cryopreservation medium.

The sample comes from a study of IL-17A CD8 T cells in psoriatic arthritis synovium. For the wider study: The goal of the study was to characterize the phenotype, molecular profile and function of synovial IL-17A+CD8+ T cells in the pathogenesis of psoriatic arthritis.

The investigation overall reported the following: TCR sequencing covered only a few patients, which the authors acknowledged as a limited sample size. In two patients, many Tc17 clones also appeared in the synovial Tc1 population, producing Morisita overlap indices above 0.75. Cells came from synovial fluid rather than synovial tissue, since no psoriatic arthritis synovial tissue samples were available. Some individual clones occupied over 5% of the repertoire, though most synovial CD8+ subsets remained polyclonal.

Here the chain combines TRBV14 and TRBJ1-5, with the D segment identity uncertain. This sequence was found in a human donor with psoriatic arthritis. The specimen was IFN-gamma+ CD8+ T cells from synovial fluid. What the cell subset or site label conveys for this sample: IL-17A-IFNgamma+ memory CD8+ (Tc1) cells. The sequenced DNA: TGTGCCAGCAGCCAAGACCATGGGGAGCCCCAGCATTTT. Its coded protein is CASSQDHGEPQHF.